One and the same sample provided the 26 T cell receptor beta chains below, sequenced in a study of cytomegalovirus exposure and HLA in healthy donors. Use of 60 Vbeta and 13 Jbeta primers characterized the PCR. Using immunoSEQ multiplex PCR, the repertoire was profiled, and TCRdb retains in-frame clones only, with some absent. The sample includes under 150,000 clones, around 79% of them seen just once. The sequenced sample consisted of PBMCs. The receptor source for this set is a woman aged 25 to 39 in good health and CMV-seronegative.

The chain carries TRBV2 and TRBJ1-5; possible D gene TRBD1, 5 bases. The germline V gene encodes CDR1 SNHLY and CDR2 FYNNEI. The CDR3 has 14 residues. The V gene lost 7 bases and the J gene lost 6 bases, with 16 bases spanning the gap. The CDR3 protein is CASTRDLGAQPQHF. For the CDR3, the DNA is TGTGCCAGCACTAGGGATTTAGGGGCTCAGCCCCAGCATTTT.

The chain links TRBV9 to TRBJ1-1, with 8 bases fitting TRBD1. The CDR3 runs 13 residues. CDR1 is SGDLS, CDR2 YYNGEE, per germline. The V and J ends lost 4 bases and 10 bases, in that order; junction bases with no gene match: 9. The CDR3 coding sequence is TGTGCCAGCAGCCTTCATGACAGGGGAAGAGCTTTCTTT. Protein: CASSLHDRGRAFF.

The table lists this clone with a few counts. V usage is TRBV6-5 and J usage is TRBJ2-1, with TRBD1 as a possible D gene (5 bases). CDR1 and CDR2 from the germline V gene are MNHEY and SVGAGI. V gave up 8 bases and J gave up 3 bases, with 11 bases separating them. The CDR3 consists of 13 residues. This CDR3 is CASARGYYNEQFF. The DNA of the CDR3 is TGTGCCAGCGCAAGGGGTTACTACAATGAGCAGTTCTTC.

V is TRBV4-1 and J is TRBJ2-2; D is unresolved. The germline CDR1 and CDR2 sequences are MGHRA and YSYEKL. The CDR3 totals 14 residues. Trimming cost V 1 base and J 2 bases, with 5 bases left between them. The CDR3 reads CASSQVQNTGELFF. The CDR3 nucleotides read TGCGCCAGCAGCCAAGTACAAAACACCGGGGAGCTGTTTTTT.

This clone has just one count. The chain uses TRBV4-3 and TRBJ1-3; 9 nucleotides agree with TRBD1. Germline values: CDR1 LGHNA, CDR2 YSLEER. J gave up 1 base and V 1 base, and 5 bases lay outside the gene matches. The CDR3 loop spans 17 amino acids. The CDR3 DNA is TGCGCCAGCAGCCAAGTCTCGACAGGGGGATCTGGAAACACCATATATTTT. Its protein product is CASSQVSTGGSGNTIYF.

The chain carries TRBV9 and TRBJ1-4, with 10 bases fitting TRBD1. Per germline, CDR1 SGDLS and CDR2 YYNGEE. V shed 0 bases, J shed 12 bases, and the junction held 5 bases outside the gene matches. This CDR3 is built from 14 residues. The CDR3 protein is CASSVEGQGRELFF. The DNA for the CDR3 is TGTGCCAGCAGCGTAGAGGGACAGGGGAGAGAACTGTTTTTT. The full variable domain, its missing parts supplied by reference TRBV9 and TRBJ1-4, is DSGVTQTPKHLITATGQRVTLRCSPRSGDLSVYWYQQSLDQGLQFLIQYYNGEERAKGNILERFSAQQFPDLHSELNLSSLELGDSALYFCASSVEGQGRELFFGSGTQLSVL.

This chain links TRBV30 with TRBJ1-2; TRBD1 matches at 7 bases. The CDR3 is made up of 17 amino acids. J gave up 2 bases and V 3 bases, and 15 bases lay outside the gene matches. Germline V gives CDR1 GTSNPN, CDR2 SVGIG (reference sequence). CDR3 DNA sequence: TGTGCCTGGAGCCTATTCCGCGGGACAGAAGGGAACTATGGCTACACCTTC. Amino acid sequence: CAWSLFRGTEGNYGYTF.

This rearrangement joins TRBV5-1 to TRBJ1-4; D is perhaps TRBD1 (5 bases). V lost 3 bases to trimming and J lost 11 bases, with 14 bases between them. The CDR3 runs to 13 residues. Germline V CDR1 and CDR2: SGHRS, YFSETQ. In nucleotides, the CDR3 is TGCGCCAGCAGCTCTGTGGAAGGGGTGAAACTGTTTTTT. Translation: CASSSVEGVKLFF.

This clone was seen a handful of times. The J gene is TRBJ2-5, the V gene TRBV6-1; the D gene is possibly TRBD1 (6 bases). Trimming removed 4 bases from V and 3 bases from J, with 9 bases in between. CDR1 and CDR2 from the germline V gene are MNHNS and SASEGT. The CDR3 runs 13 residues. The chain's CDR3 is CASSGPGEETQYF. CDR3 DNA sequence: TGTGCCAGCAGTGGGCCAGGGGAAGAGACCCAGTACTTC.

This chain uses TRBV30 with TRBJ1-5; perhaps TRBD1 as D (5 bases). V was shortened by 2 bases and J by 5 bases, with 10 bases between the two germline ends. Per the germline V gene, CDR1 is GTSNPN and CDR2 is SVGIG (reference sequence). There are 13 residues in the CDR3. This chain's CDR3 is CAWSPIQDQPQHF. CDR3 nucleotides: TGTGCCTGGAGTCCGATACAGGATCAGCCCCAGCATTTT.

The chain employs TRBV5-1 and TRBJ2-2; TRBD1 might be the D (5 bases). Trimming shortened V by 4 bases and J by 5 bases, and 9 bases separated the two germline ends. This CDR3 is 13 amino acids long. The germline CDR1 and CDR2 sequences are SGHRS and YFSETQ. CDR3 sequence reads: CASSPGFTGELFF. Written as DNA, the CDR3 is TGCGCCAGCAGCCCAGGGTTTACCGGGGAGCTGTTTTTT. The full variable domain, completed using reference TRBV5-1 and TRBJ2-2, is KAGVTQTPRYLIKTRGQQVTLSCSPISGHRSVSWYQQTPGQGLQFLFEYFSETQRNKGNFPGRFSGRQFSNSRSEMNVSTLELGDSALYLCASSPGFTGELFFGEGSRLTVL.

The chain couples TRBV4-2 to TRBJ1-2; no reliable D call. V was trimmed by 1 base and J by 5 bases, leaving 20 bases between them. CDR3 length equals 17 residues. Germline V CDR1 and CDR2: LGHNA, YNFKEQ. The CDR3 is CASSQAGGSEILYGYTF. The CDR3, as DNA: TGTGCCAGCAGCCAAGCGGGAGGGTCCGAAATATTATATGGCTACACCTTC.

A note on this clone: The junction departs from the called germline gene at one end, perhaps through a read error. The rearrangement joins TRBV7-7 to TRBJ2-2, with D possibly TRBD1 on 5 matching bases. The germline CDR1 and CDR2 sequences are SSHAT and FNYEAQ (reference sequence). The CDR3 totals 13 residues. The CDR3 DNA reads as TGTGCTAGCAGCTTGGGGCCCACCGGGGAGCTGTTTTTT. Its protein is CASSLGPTGELFF.

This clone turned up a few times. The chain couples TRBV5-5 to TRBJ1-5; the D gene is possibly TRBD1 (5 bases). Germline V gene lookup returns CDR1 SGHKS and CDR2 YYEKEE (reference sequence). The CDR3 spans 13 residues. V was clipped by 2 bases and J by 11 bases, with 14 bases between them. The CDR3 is CASSFDSPSAQHF. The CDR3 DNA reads TGTGCCAGCAGCTTCGACAGCCCCTCTGCCCAGCATTTT. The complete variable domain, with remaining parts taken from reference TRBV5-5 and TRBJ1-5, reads DAGVTQSPTHLIKTRGQQVTLRCSPISGHKSVSWYQQVLGQGPQFIFQYYEKEERGRGNFPDRFSARQFPNYSSELNVNALLLGDSALYLCASSFDSPSAQHFGDGTRLSIL.

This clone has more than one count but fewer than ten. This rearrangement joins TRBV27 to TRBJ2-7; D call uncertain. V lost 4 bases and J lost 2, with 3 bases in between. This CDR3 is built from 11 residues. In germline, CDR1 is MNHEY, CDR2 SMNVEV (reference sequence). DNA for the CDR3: TGTGCCAGCAGTTCCGCCTACGAGCAGTACTTC. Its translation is CASSSAYEQYF.

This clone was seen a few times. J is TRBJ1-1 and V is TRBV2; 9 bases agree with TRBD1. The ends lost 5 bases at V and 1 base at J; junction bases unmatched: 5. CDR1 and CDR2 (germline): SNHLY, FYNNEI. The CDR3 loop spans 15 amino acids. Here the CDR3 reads CASSFGQGTNTEAFF. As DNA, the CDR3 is TGTGCCAGCAGTTTCGGACAGGGGACGAACACTGAAGCTTTCTTT.

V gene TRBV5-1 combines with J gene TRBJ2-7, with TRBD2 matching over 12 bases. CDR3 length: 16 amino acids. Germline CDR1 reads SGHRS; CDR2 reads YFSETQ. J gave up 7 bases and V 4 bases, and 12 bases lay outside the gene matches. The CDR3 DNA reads TGCGCCAGCAGCCTGGCGACTAGCGGGGGTCTGGGGGAGCAGTACTTC. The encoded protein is CASSLATSGGLGEQYF.

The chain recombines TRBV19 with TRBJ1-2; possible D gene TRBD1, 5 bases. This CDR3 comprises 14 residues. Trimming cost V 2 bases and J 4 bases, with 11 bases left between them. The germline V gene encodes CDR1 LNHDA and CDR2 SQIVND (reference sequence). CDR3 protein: CASSIQVGGYGYTF. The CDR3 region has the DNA TGTGCCAGTAGTATACAGGTGGGGGGCTATGGCTACACCTTC.

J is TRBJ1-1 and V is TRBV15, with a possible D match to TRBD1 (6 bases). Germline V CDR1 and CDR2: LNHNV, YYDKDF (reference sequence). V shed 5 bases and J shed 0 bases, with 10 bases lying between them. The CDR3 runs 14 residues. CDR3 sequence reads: CATSGGTMNTEAFF. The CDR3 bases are TGTGCCACCAGCGGTGGGACAATGAACACTGAAGCTTTCTTT. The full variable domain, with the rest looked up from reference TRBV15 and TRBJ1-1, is DAMVIQNPRYQVTQFGKPVTLSCSQTLNHNVMYWYQQKSSQAPKLLFHYYDKDFNNEADTPDNFQSRRPNTSFCFLDIRSPGLGDTAMYLCATSGGTMNTEAFFGQGTRLTVV.

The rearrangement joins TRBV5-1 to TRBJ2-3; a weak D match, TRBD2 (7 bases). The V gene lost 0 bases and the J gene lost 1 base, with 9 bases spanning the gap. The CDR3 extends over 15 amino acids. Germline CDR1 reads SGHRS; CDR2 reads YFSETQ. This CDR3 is CASSLEGGGTDTQYF. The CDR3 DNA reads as TGCGCCAGCAGCTTGGAGGGGGGGGGCACAGATACGCAGTATTTT. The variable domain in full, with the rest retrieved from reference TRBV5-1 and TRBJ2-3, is KAGVTQTPRYLIKTRGQQVTLSCSPISGHRSVSWYQQTPGQGLQFLFEYFSETQRNKGNFPGRFSGRQFSNSRSEMNVSTLELGDSALYLCASSLEGGGTDTQYFGPGTRLTVL.

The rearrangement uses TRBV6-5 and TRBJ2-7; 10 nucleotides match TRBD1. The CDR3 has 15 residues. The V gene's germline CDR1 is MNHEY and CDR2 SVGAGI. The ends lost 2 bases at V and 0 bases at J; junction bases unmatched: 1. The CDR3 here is CASSYGTGASYEQYF. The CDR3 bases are TGTGCCAGCAGTTACGGGACAGGGGCCTCCTACGAGCAGTACTTC.

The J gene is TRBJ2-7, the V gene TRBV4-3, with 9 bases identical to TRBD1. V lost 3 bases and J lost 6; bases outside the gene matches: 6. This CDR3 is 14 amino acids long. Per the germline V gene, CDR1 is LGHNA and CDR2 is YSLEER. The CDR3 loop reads CASSQGTGPGEQYF. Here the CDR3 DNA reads TGCGCCAGCAGCCAGGGGACAGGGCCCGGCGAGCAGTACTTC.

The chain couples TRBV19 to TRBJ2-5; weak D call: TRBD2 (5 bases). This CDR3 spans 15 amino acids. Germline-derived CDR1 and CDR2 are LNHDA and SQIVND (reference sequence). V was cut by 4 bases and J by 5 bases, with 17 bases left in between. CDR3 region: CASSKHEGGMETQYF. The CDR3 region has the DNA TGTGCCAGTAGTAAGCACGAGGGTGGGATGGAGACCCAGTACTTC. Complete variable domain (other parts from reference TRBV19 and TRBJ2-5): DGGITQSPKYLFRKEGQNVTLSCEQNLNHDAMYWYRQDPGQGLRLIYYSQIVNDFQKGDIAEGYSVSREKKESFPLTVTSAQKNPTAFYLCASSKHEGGMETQYFGPGTRLLVL.

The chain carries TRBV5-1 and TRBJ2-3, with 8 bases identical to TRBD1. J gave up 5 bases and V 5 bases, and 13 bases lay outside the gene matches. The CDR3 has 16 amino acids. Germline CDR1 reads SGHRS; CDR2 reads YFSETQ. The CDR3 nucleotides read TGCGCCAGCAGTCAGAACACAGGGGGTGGAGGAGATACGCAGTATTTT. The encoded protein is CASSQNTGGGGDTQYF. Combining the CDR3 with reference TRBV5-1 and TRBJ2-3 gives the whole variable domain KAGVTQTPRYLIKTRGQQVTLSCSPISGHRSVSWYQQTPGQGLQFLFEYFSETQRNKGNFPGRFSGRQFSNSRSEMNVSTLELGDSALYLCASSQNTGGGGDTQYFGPGTRLTVL.

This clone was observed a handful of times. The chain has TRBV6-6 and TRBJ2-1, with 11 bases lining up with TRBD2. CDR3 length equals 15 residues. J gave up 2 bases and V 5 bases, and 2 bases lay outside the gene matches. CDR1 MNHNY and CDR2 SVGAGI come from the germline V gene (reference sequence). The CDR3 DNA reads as TGTGCCAGCAGTATGACTAGCGGGGCCTACAATGAGCAGTTCTTC. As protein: CASSMTSGAYNEQFF.

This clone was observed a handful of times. Written as DNA, the CDR3 is TGTGCCAGCAGCACGACTCCCTCTTCTAACTATGGCTACACCTTC. This encodes CASSTTPSSNYGYTF. V gene TRBV9 combines with J gene TRBJ1-2; the D is unclear. Trimming stripped 4 bases from V and 0 bases from J, with 13 bases between. The germline V gene has CDR1 SGDLS and CDR2 YYNGEE. This CDR3 contains 15 residues.